Below are 17 T cell receptor beta chains sequenced from a single sample in a study of regulatory T cells in long-lasting Graves disease. Sequencing libraries for TCR beta were prepared with iRepertoire HTBI primers and Arm-PCR of CDR3 regions. TCRdb recomputed calls from the multiplex PCR reads with MiXCR, one row per CDR3 protein. The sample has a few hundred thousand distinct CDR3 sequences, roughly 24% seen once. Time point specified: persistent/refractory GD, antithyroid drugs over 5 years with positive TRAb. PBMC-derived RNA was used for the TCR library. Material: peripheral blood mononuclear cells (PBMCs), obtained when the disease was refractory, from a patient treated with antithyroid drugs. These receptors all stem from a woman aged 35 to 49 with Graves disease.

This clonotype was counted many times. V usage is TRBV12-3 or TRBV12-4 and J usage is TRBJ2-6, with a tentative D call TRBD2 (5 bases). Trimming pared 4 bases from V and 1 base from J, leaving 5 bases between. This CDR3 has 14 residues. CDR3 nucleotides: TGTGCCAGCAGTTCGGGGTCTGGGGCCAACGTCCTGACTTTC. Amino acids: CASSSGSGANVLTF.

This clonotype appeared many times. The V call is TRBV7-2, the J call TRBJ1-6; D gene ambiguous. This CDR3 has 15 residues. Germline V gene lookup returns CDR1 SGHTA and CDR2 FQGNSA. Trimming cost V 1 base and J 8 bases, with 12 bases left between them. The CDR3 DNA is TGTGCCAGCAGCTTAGAGGCGGGCTTGGATTCACCCCTCCACTTT. It is translated as CASSLEAGLDSPLHF.

The chain has TRBV20-1 and TRBJ2-1; TRBD2 matches at 7 bases. CDR3 size: 13 residues. Trimming removed 3 bases from V and 3 bases from J; junction bases left unmatched: 2. Germline values: CDR1 DFQATT, CDR2 SNEGSKA (reference sequence). CDR3: CSASRDYYNEQFF. The CDR3 nucleotides are TGCAGTGCTAGCCGGGACTACTACAATGAGCAGTTCTTC.

This clonotype was counted many times. The chain uses TRBV29-1 and TRBJ2-2; 7 bases are shared with TRBD1. The germline CDR1 and CDR2 sequences are SQVTM and ANQGSEA. Trimming cost V 6 bases and J 1 base; bases outside gene matches: 5. There are 14 residues in the CDR3. CDR3 sequence: CSVYRGRNTGELFF. The CDR3 DNA is TGCAGCGTCTACAGGGGAAGGAACACCGGGGAGCTGTTTTTT.

The chain has TRBV28 and TRBJ2-1; tentative D call: TRBD2 (6 bases). Trimming took off 3 bases at V and 8 bases at J, with 14 bases between the two ends. This CDR3 has 14 residues. In germline, CDR1 is MDHEN, CDR2 SYDVKM. CDR3 amino acids: CASSLDGSGYEQFF. The CDR3 nucleotides read TGTGCCAGCAGTTTGGACGGGAGTGGGTATGAGCAGTTCTTC. Combining the CDR3 with reference TRBV28 and TRBJ2-1 gives the whole variable domain DVKVTQSSRYLVKRTGEKVFLECVQDMDHENMFWYRQDPGLGLRLIYFSYDVKMKEKGDIPEGYSVSREKKERFSLILESASTNQTSMYLCASSLDGSGYEQFFGPGTRLTVL.

In this sample, this clonotype turned up many times. This rearrangement joins TRBV29-1 to TRBJ1-1; D ambiguous. CDR1 is SQVTM and CDR2 is ANQGSEA in the germline V gene. CDR3 size: 13 residues. Trimming stripped 7 bases from V and 5 bases from J, with 17 bases between. For the CDR3, the DNA is TGCAGCGGAACCTTGAGGGAAGGTACTGAAGCTTTCTTT. It is translated as CSGTLREGTEAFF.

V is TRBV6-1 and J is TRBJ2-7, with 7 bases matching TRBD2. V lost 5 bases to trimming and J lost 0 bases; unmatched junction nucleotides: 16. The CDR3 length is 18 residues. Germline V gene sequence: CDR1 MNHNS, CDR2 SASEGT. The CDR3 nucleotides read TGTGCCAGCAGTACACAGTACGAGCGGGACTTTCGCTCCTACGAGCAGTACTTC. Its protein is CASSTQYERDFRSYEQYF.

This clonotype has a count of ten or more. CDR3 amino acids: CSAAGLGETQYF. Here the CDR3 DNA reads TGCAGTGCTGCCGGACTAGGCGAGACCCAGTACTTC. The chain is built from TRBV20-1 and TRBJ2-5, with 7 bases that match TRBD2. The CDR3 covers 12 residues. Trimming took 5 bases from V and 5 from J; bases not matched to a gene: 5. CDR1 is DFQATT and CDR2 is SNEGSKA in the germline V gene (reference sequence).

The chain combines TRBV5-1 with TRBJ1-4; 10 bases are a match to TRBD1. V shed 3 bases and J 7 bases; nucleotides not matched to a gene: 3. The CDR3 spans 14 residues. Germline V gene sequence: CDR1 SGHRS, CDR2 YFSETQ. The DNA of the CDR3 is TGCGCCAGCAGCTCAGGGACAGGGGCTGAAAAACTGTTTTTT. It yields the protein CASSSGTGAEKLFF.

This clonotype showed up just a few times. The chain uses TRBV7-8 and TRBJ2-2, with D uncertain. V lost 3 bases, J lost 1 base, and 12 bases lay in between. CDR1 and CDR2 (germline): SGHVS, FQNEAQ. The CDR3 has 16 residues. The CDR3 loop is CASSLSRVGNTGELFF. The CDR3 DNA reads TGTGCCAGCAGCTTGTCTCGGGTTGGGAACACCGGGGAGCTGTTTTTT.

This chain joins TRBV6-2 or TRBV6-3 and TRBJ2-3; D ambiguous. From germline, CDR1 is MNHEY and CDR2 SVGEGT. The germline V and J ends were trimmed by 7 bases and 0 bases, with 17 bases remaining between them. The CDR3 runs to 16 residues. The CDR3 spells CASTRAGAASTDTQYF. As DNA, the CDR3 is TGTGCCAGCACCCGGGCCGGAGCAGCTAGCACAGATACGCAGTATTTT.

About this clonotype: It may be a read error: a sequence one base away is much more abundant. In DNA, the CDR3 is TGTGCCAGCAGTTGCTCGACCGGAGCTATTAAATCGGAGCCCCAGTACTTC. Translation: CASSCSTGAIKSEPQYF. The rearrangement links TRBV6-2 or TRBV6-3 to TRBJ2-5; D is unclear. Trimming cost V 4 bases and J 9 bases, with 27 bases left between them. CDR1 and CDR2 (germline): MNHEY, SVGEGT. This CDR3 region has 17 residues.

V is TRBV2 and J is TRBJ2-3; maybe TRBD1 (6 bases). V shed 5 bases and J shed 2 bases, with 11 bases lying between them. Germline V CDR1 and CDR2: SNHLY, FYNNEI. The CDR3 consists of 14 residues. The CDR3 region is CASSRQALTDTQYF. The CDR3 DNA follows: TGTGCCAGCAGTCGACAGGCCCTCACAGATACGCAGTATTTT.

A few counts support this clonotype. The chain couples TRBV20-1 to TRBJ2-5; 9 bases are a match to TRBD2. The CDR3 spans 15 residues. V lost 3 bases, J lost 4 bases, and 9 bases stayed unmatched. The germline V gene has CDR1 DFQATT and CDR2 SNEGSKA (reference sequence). CDR3 in amino acids: CSARTAGGPRETQYF. DNA of the CDR3: TGCAGTGCTAGGACTGCGGGAGGGCCTCGAGAGACCCAGTACTTC.

This clonotype was seen a handful of times. The rearrangement links TRBV7-9 to TRBJ1-4; the D gene is possibly TRBD1 (6 bases). CDR1 SEHNR and CDR2 FQNEAQ come from the germline V gene (reference sequence). V lost 5 bases and J lost 7, with 14 bases in between. There are 14 residues in the CDR3. CDR3 amino acids: CASSQDRFGEKLFF. The CDR3 DNA follows: TGTGCCAGCAGCCAAGACAGGTTTGGTGAAAAACTGTTTTTT.

The chain couples TRBV11-1 to TRBJ1-1, with no clear D. CDR3 size: 17 residues. V gave up 1 base and J gave up 0 bases, with 15 bases separating them. Germline assignment: CDR1 SGHAT and CDR2 FQDESV (reference sequence). The CDR3 DNA follows: TGTGCCAGCAGCTTAGGTCCAGAGGAGCACATGAACACTGAAGCTTTCTTT. It codes for CASSLGPEEHMNTEAFF.

This chain links TRBV7-9 with TRBJ1-2; 7 bases are shared with TRBD1. The CDR3 contains 17 residues. J lost 0 bases, V lost 4 bases, and 11 bases had no gene match. Per germline, CDR1 SEHNR and CDR2 FQNEAQ (reference sequence). CDR3 sequence reads: CASSSDVRQGANYGYTF. The CDR3, as DNA: TGTGCCAGCAGCTCCGACGTCCGGCAGGGGGCTAACTATGGCTACACCTTC.